A selection of T cell receptor beta chains follows, all from one sample in a study of blood T cell repertoires in COVID-19. Libraries were prepared by immunoSEQ multiplex PCR; TCRdb keeps only in-frame clonotypes and omits some of them. The sample lists about 160,000 clones, about 77% occurring once. The sequenced sample consisted of peripheral blood. These receptors were collected from a woman at least 80 years old with acute or convalescent COVID-19. Each CDR3 is given with its conserved first and last residue. A D gene is named only where the DNA matches it firmly. Size is omitted from some rows. Given values are once, few, many or a class for expanded clones.

CDR3nt,CDR3aa,d_gene,v_gene,abundance,j_gene,len
TGTGCCAGCAGTTACGAGCGGACAGGGAACTACGAGCAGTACTTC,CASSYERTGNYEQYF,TRBD1,TRBV6-5,few,TRBJ2-7,15
TGTGCCAGCAGCGGTCCCGGGACAGGGGGCCCTAACTATGGCTACACCTTC,CASSGPGTGGPNYGYTF,TRBD1,TRBV5-7,-,TRBJ1-2,17
TGTGCCAGCAGCTTAGCGGGGGGCGGGGAGACCCAGTACTTC,CASSLAGGGETQYF,TRBD2,TRBV5-5,-,TRBJ2-5,14
TGCAGTGTTACAGGGGCCGGCTATGGCTACACCTTC,CSVTGAGYGYTF,TRBD1,TRBV29-1,-,TRBJ1-2,12
TGTGCCAGCAGTTTATGGTCTAACCAGCCCCAGCATTTT,CASSLWSNQPQHF,-,TRBV27,-,TRBJ1-5,13
TGTGCCTGGGGAAGGGAGGGACTACCGGGGTATGGCTACACCTTC,CAWGREGLPGYGYTF,-,TRBV30,many,TRBJ1-2,15
TGTGCCACCTCCACCTTCTTAGCGGGTCAGACGCAGTATTTT,CATSTFLAGQTQYF,TRBD2,TRBV6-5,-,TRBJ2-3,14
TGTGCCAGCAGTTTACTAGCGGGGGCCTACAATGAGCAGTTCTTC,CASSLLAGAYNEQFF,TRBD2,TRBV27,-,TRBJ2-1,15
TGTGCCACCAGTGACTCCAGGGACTTTGCCAAAAACATTCAGTACTTC,CATSDSRDFAKNIQYF,-,TRBV24-1,-,TRBJ2-4,16
TGTGCCAGCAGCTTAGAGGGGAGGGGGTTCCACTTT,CASSLEGRGFHF,-,TRBV13,-,TRBJ1-6,12
TGTGCCAGCTCACCATGGCTAGCAACAGATACGCAGTATTTT,CASSPWLATDTQYF,-,TRBV18,-,TRBJ2-3,14
TGTGCCAGCAGCCCCGGGTCCAATAATTCACCCCTCCACTTT,CASSPGSNNSPLHF,-,TRBV7-2,-,TRBJ1-6,14
TGTGCCAGTCAGGGGTGGGAAGACTCACCCCTCCACTTT,CASQGWEDSPLHF,-,TRBV2,few,TRBJ1-6,13
TGCGCCAGCAGCCAGACACAGGGGGTGATCTATGGCTACACCTTC,CASSQTQGVIYGYTF,TRBD1,TRBV4-1,-,TRBJ1-2,15
TGTGCCAGCAGCCGGACAGGCACAGATACGCAGTATTTT,CASSRTGTDTQYF,-,TRBV12-3/TRBV12-4,-,TRBJ2-3,13
TGTGCCAGCAGCGCAGCTAGCGCCCACGGTGAGCAGTTCTTC,CASSAASAHGEQFF,-,TRBV9,-,TRBJ2-1,14
TGTGCCAGCAGTCGCCGACAGGGAGTGACTGAAAAACTGTTTTTT,CASSRRQGVTEKLFF,TRBD1,TRBV27,-,TRBJ1-4,15
TGTGCCAGCAGTTTAAACAGGGTCGGTGGCTACACCTTC,CASSLNRVGGYTF,-,TRBV12-3/TRBV12-4,-,TRBJ1-2,13
TGCAGCGTTGAAGTTCGGACAGAGAACTACGAGCAGTACTTC,CSVEVRTENYEQYF,-,TRBV29-1,-,TRBJ2-7,14
TGTGCCAGCAGCGCGGACAGGGGAGGTTCACCCCTCCACTTT,CASSADRGGSPLHF,TRBD1,TRBV7-8,few,TRBJ1-6,14
TGTGCCACCAGCAGGGACAGGGGGCAGGAAAAACTGTTTTTT,CATSRDRGQEKLFF,TRBD1,TRBV15,-,TRBJ1-4,14
TGTGCCAGCAGCCTCGGGGACAGGGCTGGAGAAAAACTGTTTTTT,CASSLGDRAGEKLFF,TRBD1,TRBV7-9,-,TRBJ1-4,15
TGTGCCAGCTCACCGACTAGCGGGTCAGATACGCAGTATTTT,CASSPTSGSDTQYF,TRBD2,TRBV18,-,TRBJ2-3,14
TGTGCCAGTAGTATCCCCGCGACTGTAGAGGCCGGGGAGCTGTTTTTT,CASSIPATVEAGELFF,-,TRBV19,-,TRBJ2-2,16
TGTGCCAGCAGACCTACTAGCGGGAGGATGCGGGAGCAGTACTTC,CASRPTSGRMREQYF,TRBD2,TRBV13,-,TRBJ2-7,15
TGCGCCAGCAGCCGGCGGACTAGCGGGCTCACAGATACGCAGTATTTT,CASSRRTSGLTDTQYF,TRBD2,TRBV5-1,-,TRBJ2-3,16
TGTGCCAGCAGGCCAATGGGGGGGGGAATCACTGAAGCTTTCTTT,CASRPMGGGITEAFF,-,TRBV28,-,TRBJ1-1,15
TGCAGCGTTGATCGTGGGGCAGGCCAAGAGACCCAGTACTTC,CSVDRGAGQETQYF,-,TRBV29-1,-,TRBJ2-5,14
TGTGCCTGGAGTGTACGTCTAGCGGGAGTTGATGAGCAGTTCTTC,CAWSVRLAGVDEQFF,TRBD2,TRBV30,once,TRBJ2-1,15
TGTGCTAGTGGCTCCCCGCCTAGCTCCTACAATGAGCAGTTCTTC,CASGSPPSSYNEQFF,-,TRBV12-5,-,TRBJ2-1,15
TGTGCCAGCAGTCCTAGCAAACAGAACACCGGGGAGCTGTTTTTT,CASSPSKQNTGELFF,-,TRBV28,-,TRBJ2-2,15
TGTGCCAGCACCCGGGACACGAGCTCCTACGAGCAGTACTTC,CASTRDTSSYEQYF,-,TRBV2,-,TRBJ2-7,14
TGTGCCAGCAGCTCACTGGGACTAGCGGGAGCCATCTCCTACAATGAGCAGTTCTTC,CASSSLGLAGAISYNEQFF,TRBD2,TRBV5-6,-,TRBJ2-1,19
TGTGCCAGCAGCGAGACAGGGGAGTATAATTCACCCCTCCACTTT,CASSETGEYNSPLHF,TRBD1,TRBV2,-,TRBJ1-6,15
TGTGCCAGTAAACACCTACAGGGGGCTGGAAACACCATATATTTT,CASKHLQGAGNTIYF,TRBD1,TRBV19,-,TRBJ1-3,15
TGCGCCAGCAGTCGAGGGGGGACTAGCGGAGATACGCAGTATTTT,CASSRGGTSGDTQYF,TRBD2,TRBV10-1,-,TRBJ2-3,15
TGCGCCAGCAGCTTGGGACAGCTATCTAGCACAGATACGCAGTATTTT,CASSLGQLSSTDTQYF,-,TRBV5-1,once,TRBJ2-3,16
TGTGCCAGCAGCTTGCTTCAACAGGCGAGCTCCTATAATTCACCCCTCCACTTT,CASSLLQQASSYNSPLHF,-,TRBV5-5,-,TRBJ1-6,18
TGTGCCAGCAGTGAACCCGGACAGGGGGAGACTGAAGCTTTCTTT,CASSEPGQGETEAFF,TRBD1,TRBV6-1,-,TRBJ1-1,15
TGTGCCAGCAGGGCACAGGGCGGCAACTATGGCTACACCTTC,CASRAQGGNYGYTF,-,TRBV2,-,TRBJ1-2,14
TGCGCCAGCAGGACCGGGACTAGCGGGAGCAATGAGCAGTTCTTC,CASRTGTSGSNEQFF,TRBD2,TRBV10-2,-,TRBJ2-1,15
TGTGCCAGCAGTGTACACCAGGGGGGGAACACTGAAGCTTTCTTT,CASSVHQGGNTEAFF,TRBD1,TRBV9,-,TRBJ1-1,15